This T cell receptor beta chain comes out of a study of T cell responses to AZD1222 COVID-19 vaccine (dated by TCRdb to about 2021). In terms of the full investigation: AZD1222 recipients given second doses at about 4 weeks or at about 12 weeks were pooled, since spike-specific TCR depth and breadth were not found to differ between the two schedules. TCR sequencing covered more than 230 trial participants: 200 to 220 given two doses of AZD1222 and 26 given two doses of MenACWY control vaccine. Trial participants were enrolled into age subgroups of 18-55, 56-69 and 70-plus years, which contained about 150, 28 and 57 TCR-sequenced participants, respectively.

The time point tag for this specimen amounts to: baseline before first vaccination. The vaccinee samples were drawn from two UK trials, COV001 and COV002, one of which was a single-blind randomized controlled phase 2/3 trial testing AZD1222 (ChAdOx1 nCoV-19) in healthy adults. Trial participant PBMC samples were collected at day 0 and day 28 after the second dose for TCRbeta chain sequencing. About this clone itself: What this receptor recognizes is not known. Nothing much larger sits one base from this clone, and base qualities are not available.

Overall results and qualifications from the work: Reportedly, almost half of the unique spike-specific TCRs recognized epitopes lying outside the regions that are mutated in the B.1.351 and B.1.1.7 variants. The 56-69-year group was small, and its depth increase did not reach significance, likely because of low power. CD4 TCRs associated with the vaccine covered the entire spike protein, and the dominant responses were in regions 160-218 and 743-854. After two AZD1222 doses, both the breadth and the depth of spike-specific TCRs were significantly higher than at day 0 and than in MenACWY recipients. Participants were mostly white British, with more females than males. The authors suggested clonal diversity may have been underestimated. Only six AZD1222 recipients were SARS-CoV-2 seropositive at baseline, limiting conclusions about previously exposed vaccinees. Because no samples from the day 14 peak response were available, repertoires could be characterized only after the peak T cell response.

The CDR3 regions of human TCRbeta chains were analyzed by immunosequencing. Regarding the original processing steps: TCRs in the repertoires were matched against a reference library of SARS-CoV-2-specific TCRs that had been generated with the MIRA antigen-specificity platform. Breadth meant the fraction of unique TCRs that were SARS-CoV-2-associated, whereas depth meant the fraction of total T cells that were SARS-CoV-2-associated. Using the MIRA data, every spike-specific TCR was mapped to the spike region that the TCR reacted to and assigned to either a CD4 or a CD8 class. Log10-transformed breadth and depth values were compared by one-way ANOVA with Sidak's multiple comparisons tests. TCRdb took this table from immuneACCESS and kept in-frame rearrangements with V and J called. Such tables lack part of the clones; where checked against another copy, unresolved V genes explain under half of the gap, and the rest is unexplained. V, J and clone size are taken as reported in that table, and D and trimming were inferred from the DNA itself. The sample table holds approximately 79,000 clones, of which roughly 88% were seen once. Of the sample, under 13% falls within the top ten clones.

The CDR3 has 16 amino acids, counting the end cysteine and phenylalanine. Left in the record is the CDR3 DNA by itself, 48 bases read in frame from the first base. V has 3 bases trimmed and J has 4 bases trimmed; junction bases matching no gene number 3. Taken from the germline V gene, the CDR1 and CDR2 loops are KGHSH and LQKENI. The source is an adult in good health. The sequenced sample was peripheral blood, obtained on day 0 of AZD1222 vaccination. The V gene is TRBV18 and the J gene is TRBJ2-3; TRBD2 agrees with 14 junctional bases. CDR3 region: CASSPTSGRAADTQYF. The DNA is TGTGCCAGCTCACCGACTAGCGGGAGGGCGGCAGATACGCAGTATTTT.